This TCR beta chain was identified during a study of blood T cells in healthy people across ages. Background on the study: With template switching, about one barcoded beta molecule was captured per two T cells. Whole-study results and caveats: Calculation of diversity from one million T cells yielded estimates considered to be underestimates.

In the case of this clonotype: Its antigen is unidentified.

The use of a sample-barcoded 5' primer and a J-beta primer mix characterized a second PCR of about 6 to 11 cycles. Every molecule of cDNA carried a tag from a template-switch adaptor with 12 random nucleotides. TCRdb re-analysed the 5' RACE reads in MiXCR, keeping a single row per CDR3 protein. The table lists about 1.6 million distinct CDR3 sequences, almost 35% of them singletons. The V and J ends lost 0 bases and 1 base, in that order; junction bases with no gene match: 8. Germline V gene lookup returns CDR1 SGHRS and CDR2 YFSETQ. This CDR3 region has 18 residues. Isolation per sample recovered at least 6 million PBMCs.

The material sequenced was blood. The TCR was taken from a woman under 40 in good health. The V call is TRBV5-1, the J call TRBJ2-3; 10 bases align to TRBD2. CDR3 sequence (DNA): TGCGCCAGCAGCTTGGGAGGGGCTAGCGGGAGTGGCACAGATACGCAGTATTTT. This gives the protein CASSLGGASGSGTDTQYF.